These 17 T cell receptor beta chains came from one sample sequenced in a study of CD8 T cells in ankylosing spondylitis. What these receptors recognize is not known. TCRdb ran MiXCR on the 5' RACE reads and lists one entry per CDR3 protein. This table has about 510,000 distinct CDR3 sequences, roughly 5.2% appearing once. Whole-study results and caveats: One TCR beta motif, made up of roughly 8 highly homologous variants, appeared characteristic of ankylosing spondylitis blood.

The sequencing input was blood, either unsorted or a sorted T cell fraction (not recorded which). All receptors derive from a male donor with ankylosing spondylitis.

This clonotype was observed at least ten times. The chain employs TRBV6-5 and TRBJ2-2, with D unresolved. Germline V gene data show CDR1 as MNHEY and CDR2 as SVGAGI. Deletions cut 0 bases from V and 6 bases from J, with 5 bases between. CDR3 length: 13 amino acids. CDR3 residues: CASSYSHAGELFF. The CDR3 DNA is TGTGCCAGCAGTTACTCCCACGCCGGGGAGCTGTTTTTT.

CDR3 region: CASSNGPFTTGELFF. The DNA for the CDR3 is TGTGCCAGCAGCAATGGCCCTTTTACCACCGGGGAGCTGTTTTTT. The V gene is TRBV9, the J gene TRBJ2-2; D ambiguous. CDR3 length: 15 residues. Trimming cost V 4 bases and J 4 bases, with 14 bases left between them. The germline V gene has CDR1 SGDLS and CDR2 YYNGEE.

At least ten counts were recorded for this clonotype. The chain recombines TRBV9 with TRBJ1-2, with TRBD1 matching over 9 bases. This CDR3 region has 14 residues. Germline V lookup: CDR1 SGDLS, CDR2 YYNGEE. The junction had 8 bases not matched to a gene; V was cut back by 4 bases and J by 7 bases. DNA of the CDR3: TGTGCCAGCAGCCCAGGGACAGGGCCTCCTGGCTACACCTTC. Its translation: CASSPGTGPPGYTF.

The chain employs TRBV7-2 and TRBJ2-3; D may be TRBD2 (5 bases). V was pared by 3 bases and J by 6 bases, with 10 bases between. The CDR3 has 13 amino acids. Germline CDR1 SGHTA, CDR2 FQGNSA. The CDR3 coding sequence is TGTGCCAGCAGCTTGCCCGGACTCGATACGCAGTATTTT. Its protein is CASSLPGLDTQYF. Looking up the rest from reference TRBV7-2 and TRBJ2-3 gives the full variable domain: GAGVSQSPSNKVTEKGKDVELRCDPISGHTALYWYRQSLGQGLEFLIYFQGNSAPDKSGLPSDRFSAERTGGSVSTLTIQRTQQEDSAVYLCASSLPGLDTQYFGPGTRLTVL.

In this sample, this clonotype turned up a few times. The chain employs TRBV28 and TRBJ2-1, with 15 bases identical to TRBD2. CDR3 length: 17 residues. Germline-derived CDR1 and CDR2 are MDHEN and SYDVKM. With V trimmed by 6 bases and J by 8 bases, 11 bases remained unmatched. CDR3 sequence reads: CASSLGLAGGLPDEQFF. The CDR3, as DNA: TGTGCCAGCAGCCTTGGACTAGCGGGAGGGCTACCGGATGAGCAGTTCTTC.

This clonotype was seen ten or more times. V gene TRBV29-1 combines with J gene TRBJ1-2; D is undetermined. Per the germline V gene, CDR1 is SQVTM and CDR2 is ANQGSEA. The CDR3 extends over 13 amino acids. Trimming removed 3 bases at V and 4 bases at J, with 12 bases between. CDR3 amino acids: CSVERINVYGYTF. DNA for the CDR3: TGCAGCGTTGAGCGGATAAATGTCTATGGCTACACCTTC.

Ten or more counts support this clonotype. V usage is TRBV5-1 and J usage is TRBJ2-5; the D gene is possibly TRBD1 (5 bases). V lost 4 bases and J lost 5, with 18 bases in between. Germline CDR1 reads SGHRS; CDR2 reads YFSETQ. CDR3 length equals 15 residues. CDR3 sequence reads: CASSPDEQVLETQYF. The CDR3 DNA is TGCGCCAGCAGCCCGGACGAACAGGTTCTGGAGACCCAGTACTTC.

This clonotype has at least ten counts. The chain combines TRBV7-2 with TRBJ1-1; no definite D call. V lost 2 bases to trimming and J lost 5 bases, with 12 bases between them. The CDR3 is 14 amino acids. Germline V lookup: CDR1 SGHTA, CDR2 FQGNSA. CDR3 sequence reads: CASSLNEGGTEAFF. Here the CDR3 DNA reads TGTGCCAGCAGCTTAAACGAAGGAGGGACTGAAGCTTTCTTT. Looking up the rest from reference TRBV7-2 and TRBJ1-1 gives the full variable domain: GAGVSQSPSNKVTEKGKDVELRCDPISGHTALYWYRQSLGQGLEFLIYFQGNSAPDKSGLPSDRFSAERTGGSVSTLTIQRTQQEDSAVYLCASSLNEGGTEAFFGQGTRLTVV.

This clonotype was seen ten or more times. CDR3 loop: CASSFRRNEKLFF. The CDR3 DNA sequence: TGTGCCAGCAGTTTCCGGAGAAATGAAAAACTGTTTTTT. This chain connects TRBV27 to TRBJ1-4, with D unresolved. Germline V lookup: CDR1 MNHEY, CDR2 SMNVEV (reference sequence). The CDR3 sequence is 13 residues long. V lost 3 bases to trimming and J lost 5 bases, with 7 bases between them.

This clonotype was seen repeatedly, ten times or more. This rearrangement joins TRBV6-5 to TRBJ1-1, with D unclear. The CDR3 contains 15 residues. Germline-derived CDR1 and CDR2 are MNHEY and SVGAGI. V dropped 0 bases and J dropped 0 bases, with 8 bases sitting between them. CDR3 in amino acids: CASSYSGSLNTEAFF. Written as DNA, the CDR3 is TGTGCCAGCAGTTACTCAGGCAGCCTGAACACTGAAGCTTTCTTT.

Ten or more counts support this clonotype. This rearrangement joins TRBV4-3 to TRBJ2-1; 8 nucleotides agree with TRBD2. The CDR3 loop spans 16 amino acids. V gave up 4 bases and J gave up 7 bases; unmatched junction bases: 12. The germline V gene has CDR1 LGHNA and CDR2 YSLEER. This chain's CDR3 is CASSPLGERGSNEQFF. In DNA form, the CDR3 reads TGCGCCAGCAGCCCCCTGGGGGAGCGGGGGTCAAATGAGCAGTTCTTC.

A few counts support this clonotype. The rearrangement uses TRBV6-1 and TRBJ2-7, with 10 nucleotides matching TRBD2. This CDR3 contains 14 residues. From germline, CDR1 is MNHNS and CDR2 SASEGT. With 7 bases clipped from V and 4 bases from J, the junction kept 7 bases outside the gene matches. The CDR3 region is CASINSGRRYEQYF. The DNA of the CDR3 is TGTGCCAGCATCAATAGCGGGAGGAGGTACGAGCAGTACTTC.

This clonotype was counted between two and nine times. This chain connects TRBV4-3 to TRBJ2-1; 9 bases are a match to TRBD2. The CDR3 spans 17 residues. V lost 0 bases to trimming and J lost 6 bases; unmatched junction nucleotides: 9. CDR1 and CDR2 (germline): LGHNA, YSLEER. CDR3 protein: CASSQDSYGGRANEQFF. The CDR3 nucleotides read TGCGCCAGCAGCCAAGATAGTTATGGCGGGAGGGCCAATGAGCAGTTCTTC.

This clonotype was recorded at least ten times. This CDR3 is CASSSSGDAYNEQFF. The CDR3, as DNA: TGCGCCAGCAGCTCTAGCGGGGACGCGTACAATGAGCAGTTCTTC. V is TRBV5-1 and J is TRBJ2-1; 9 positions match TRBD2. The germline V gene has CDR1 SGHRS and CDR2 YFSETQ. Unmatched junction bases numbered 5, after V lost 3 bases and J lost 4 bases. The CDR3 runs 15 residues.

This clonotype appeared many times. The gene calls are TRBV4-3 and TRBJ2-1; tentatively, D is TRBD2 (6 bases). The CDR3 runs to 14 residues. Trimming removed 2 bases from V and 8 bases from J, with 13 bases in between. Germline V lookup: CDR1 LGHNA, CDR2 YSLEER. CDR3 sequence (DNA): TGCGCCAGCAGCCAATGGACCCCGGGGGATGAGCAGTTCTTC. Amino acids: CASSQWTPGDEQFF.

This clonotype has just a few counts. This rearrangement joins TRBV12-3 or TRBV12-4 to TRBJ2-3; 9 nucleotides match TRBD2. There are 16 residues in the CDR3. Trimming at V came to 0 bases and at J to 1 base, leaving 2 bases not matched to a gene. The CDR3 here is CASSLARGGRTDTQYF. CDR3 bases: TGTGCCAGCAGTTTAGCGCGGGGGGGCCGCACAGATACGCAGTATTTT.

This clonotype appeared many times. The chain couples TRBV20-1 to TRBJ2-3, with 7 nucleotides matching TRBD2. V lost 7 bases and J lost 3; bases outside the gene matches: 10. The CDR3 spans 14 residues. CDR1 is DFQATT, CDR2 SNEGSKA, per germline (reference sequence). The CDR3 sequence: CSDLGGPSTDTQYF. CDR3 bases: TGCAGTGATCTGGGAGGGCCGAGTACAGATACGCAGTATTTT.